Listed below are T cell receptor beta chains from one sample, sequenced in a study of response to subunit inactivated influenza vaccine. Each CDR3 protein gets one entry after TCRdb re-called the RT-PCR reads with MiXCR. The sample records roughly 780,000 distinct CDR3 sequences, around 18% being singletons. Sequenced material: PBMCs from blood, taken roughly 5 days after vaccination. Receptors were obtained from a man aged 50 or older who received an inactivated influenza vaccine. The CDR3 runs from the conserved cysteine through the conserved F or W. The D gene is left open where the match is weak. The listing skips clone size in some rows; elsewhere it reads once, few, many or a size class.

j_call clone_size v_call d_call cdr3_aa cdr3_nt
TRBJ2-7 . TRBV6-8 TRBD2 CASSQREGAYEQYF TGTGCCAGCTCTCAGCGGGAGGGGGCCTACGAGCAGTACTTC
TRBJ2-7 many TRBV12-3/TRBV12-4 TRBD1 CASSLTDRGHEQYF TGTGCCAGCAGTTTGACCGACAGGGGCCACGAGCAGTACTTC
TRBJ2-7 few TRBV6-1 TRBD1 CASNRDRVYEQYF TGTGCCAGCAACCGGGACAGGGTCTACGAGCAGTACTTC
TRBJ2-5 . TRBV5-1 TRBD2 CASSETGLAVETQYF TGCGCCAGCAGCGAAACGGGACTAGCGGTAGAGACCCAGTACTTC
TRBJ2-7 few TRBV11-2 TRBD2 CASSLLISSGGPHSYEQYF TGTGCCAGCAGCTTGTTAATTTCCAGCGGGGGGCCACACTCCTACGAGCAGTACTTC
TRBJ2-7 . TRBV5-1 TRBD1 CASSLERDSSYEQYF TGCGCCAGCAGCTTGGAACGGGACAGCTCCTACGAGCAGTACTTC
TRBJ1-5 many TRBV7-9 TRBD1 CASSGTGGDQPQHF TGTGCCAGCAGCGGGACAGGGGGCGATCAGCCCCAGCATTTT
TRBJ1-1 . TRBV28 . CASSSPSTVRGTEAFF TGTGCCAGCAGTTCCCCCTCTACAGTGAGGGGCACTGAAGCTTTCTTT
TRBJ1-2 few TRBV29-1 . CSVASGPYGYTF TGCAGCGTTGCCTCCGGGCCCTATGGCTACACCTTC
TRBJ1-2 many TRBV20-1 . CSGPWSNTRTDNYGYTF TGCAGTGGCCCCTGGTCCAACACACGAACCGATAACTATGGCTACACCTTC
TRBJ2-5 few TRBV4-1 . CASSQDFTGLQETQYF TGCGCCAGCAGCCAAGATTTTACAGGGCTTCAAGAGACCCAGTACTTC
TRBJ2-3 . TRBV7-8 TRBD1 CASSLVRTGLAADTQYF TGTGCCAGCAGCTTAGTTCGGACAGGGTTAGCGGCAGATACGCAGTATTTT
TRBJ2-1 few TRBV4-1 . CASSQEGADWGKFF TGCGCCAGCAGCCAAGAAGGGGCGGACTGGGGAAAGTTCTTC
TRBJ1-5 . TRBV5-5 . CASSFGGVHNQPQHF TGTGCCAGCAGCTTTGGGGGGGTCCACAATCAGCCCCAGCATTTT
TRBJ2-2 few TRBV10-3 . CAISEENTGELFF TGTGCCATCAGTGAAGAGAACACCGGGGAGCTGTTTTTT
TRBJ2-1 . TRBV5-1 . CASSLAAGETYNEQFF TGCGCCAGCAGCTTGGCGGCTGGGGAGACCTACAATGAGCAGTTCTTC
TRBJ2-7 few TRBV7-2 TRBD1 CASNQGDRTYEQYF TGTGCCAGCAACCAGGGGGATCGCACCTACGAGCAGTACTTC
TRBJ1-1 many TRBV7-2 . CASSFSGWGNTEAFF TGTGCCAGCAGCTTTTCAGGGTGGGGGAACACTGAAGCTTTCTTT
TRBJ2-2 . TRBV4-3 . CASSQEQRLFNTGELFF TGCGCCAGCAGCCAAGAACAAAGGCTTTTTAACACCGGGGAGCTGTTTTTT
TRBJ2-1 . TRBV20-1 TRBD2 CSARGGLAGGPRNEQFF TGCAGTGCTAGGGGTGGCCTAGCGGGGGGGCCCCGCAATGAGCAGTTCTTC
TRBJ2-1 . TRBV30 . CAWRGQGLMVGEQFF TGTGCCTGGAGAGGTCAGGGGTTAATGGTAGGCGAGCAGTTCTTC
TRBJ2-7 . TRBV11-2 . CASSSGIDYEQYF TGTGCCAGCAGCTCAGGCATCGACTACGAGCAGTACTTC
TRBJ2-7 . TRBV2 TRBD2 CASTVLAGLSYEQYF TGTGCCAGCACCGTGCTAGCGGGGCTATCCTACGAGCAGTACTTC
TRBJ2-7 . TRBV20-1 TRBD1 CSACTPGQGAYEQYF TGCAGTGCTTGCACTCCGGGACAGGGGGCTTACGAGCAGTACTTC
TRBJ1-5 many TRBV28 TRBD1 CASRNGQGGGQPQHF TGTGCCAGCAGAAATGGACAGGGGGGCGGTCAGCCCCAGCATTTT
TRBJ2-7 . TRBV7-9 . CASSSNSIQYF TGTGCCAGCAGCTCGAACTCCATCCAGTACTTC
TRBJ2-3 few TRBV7-6 TRBD2 CASSLLNSGEIGDTQYF TGTGCCAGCAGCCTCCTCAATAGCGGGGAGATTGGAGATACGCAGTATTTT
TRBJ2-6 many TRBV4-3 . CASSQYDSGANVLTF TGCGCCAGCAGCCAATACGACTCTGGGGCCAACGTCCTGACTTTC
TRBJ1-2 . TRBV20-1 . CSATLTGRGGYTF TGCAGTGCTACCCTAACAGGGAGAGGTGGCTACACCTTC
TRBJ2-5 . TRBV10-3 TRBD1 CAISEDRDKGRETQYF TGTGCCATCAGTGAGGACAGGGATAAGGGGAGAGAGACCCAGTACTTC
TRBJ2-7 . TRBV20-1 . CSATDILYEQYF TGCAGTGCAACCGACATCCTCTACGAGCAGTACTTC
TRBJ2-6 many TRBV7-2 . CASSLSSGANVLTF TGTGCCAGCAGCTTAAGTTCAGGGGCCAACGTCCTGACTTTC
TRBJ2-1 . TRBV7-2 TRBD2 CASSAPGGGRYNEQFF TGTGCCAGCAGCGCCCCCGGCGGGGGGCGATACAATGAGCAGTTCTTC
TRBJ1-1 . TRBV7-2 . CASSLTVRDLMNTEAFF TGTGCCAGCAGCCTAACGGTGAGGGACTTAATGAACACTGAAGCTTTCTTT
TRBJ2-1 many TRBV2 . CASTTDRQAQFF TGTGCCAGCACCACTGACAGGCAGGCGCAGTTCTTC
TRBJ2-7 . TRBV6-2/TRBV6-3 TRBD2 CASSYSTSGGSVEQYF TGTGCCAGCAGTTACTCGACTAGCGGGGGCTCGGTTGAGCAGTACTTC
TRBJ2-6 . TRBV12-3/TRBV12-4 . CASTPGRRANVLTF TGTGCCAGCACCCCAGGGCGAAGGGCCAACGTCCTGACTTTC
TRBJ2-1 few TRBV25-1 TRBD2 CASLTPLRLAGYNEQFF TGTGCCAGTCTAACACCACTCAGGCTAGCGGGGTACAATGAGCAGTTCTTC
TRBJ2-2 few TRBV20-1 . CSASGNRNTGELFF TGCAGTGCGTCCGGGAACAGAAACACCGGGGAGCTGTTTTTT
TRBJ2-7 . TRBV5-1 TRBD2 CASSLVAGGPMSEQYF TGCGCCAGCAGCTTGGTAGCGGGAGGGCCGATGAGCGAGCAGTACTTC
TRBJ2-3 few TRBV12-3/TRBV12-4 . CASSLTPLRAADTQYF TGTGCCAGCAGTTTGACACCCCTGAGGGCCGCAGATACGCAGTATTTT
TRBJ2-7 few TRBV7-9 TRBD1 CASSMGTGDYGQYF TGTGCCAGCAGCATGGGGACAGGAGATTACGGGCAGTACTTC
TRBJ2-6 . TRBV7-8 . CASSSGLWDTASGANVLTF TGTGCCAGCAGCTCCGGGCTCTGGGACACCGCCTCTGGGGCCAACGTCCTGACTTTC
TRBJ1-1 once TRBV7-9 TRBD1 CAIEQGKNTEAFF TGTGCCATCGAACAGGGGAAGAACACTGAAGCTTTCTTT
TRBJ2-7 . TRBV20-1 TRBD1 CSARGGTGASTYEQYF TGCAGTGCTAGAGGGGGGACAGGGGCCTCCACCTACGAGCAGTACTTC
TRBJ2-5 . TRBV7-9 TRBD1 CASSFGQGAQETQYF TGTGCCAGCAGCTTCGGACAGGGGGCACAAGAGACCCAGTACTTC
TRBJ1-2 few TRBV12-3/TRBV12-4 TRBD1 CASSYQGVGGYTF TGTGCCAGCAGTTATCAGGGGGTTGGTGGCTACACCTTC
TRBJ2-3 few TRBV29-1 TRBD1 CSVEGDAQGVMDTQYF TGCAGCGTTGAAGGCGACGCCCAGGGGGTGATGGATACGCAGTATTTT
TRBJ2-3 few TRBV5-5 . CASSFQGGDTQYF TGTGCCAGCAGCTTCCAGGGAGGAGATACGCAGTATTTT
TRBJ2-3 . TRBV7-2 . CASSLAFTRGADTQYF TGTGCCAGCAGCTTAGCGTTCACTAGAGGCGCAGATACGCAGTATTTT
TRBJ2-2 few TRBV24-1 . CATSGGPAFDTGELFF TGTGCCACCAGTGGGGGACCGGCCTTTGACACCGGGGAGCTGTTTTTT
TRBJ1-2 . TRBV10-3 . CAISEAETGYTF TGTGCCATCAGTGAGGCCGAGACTGGCTACACCTTC
TRBJ2-1 . TRBV6-5 . CASSYTVLSGEQFF TGTGCCAGCAGTTACACCGTCCTTTCGGGTGAGCAGTTCTTC
TRBJ1-2 . TRBV20-1 . CSAQDSFFGYGYTF TGCAGTGCCCAGGACAGCTTCTTCGGCTATGGCTACACCTTC
TRBJ2-5 . TRBV11-2 TRBD1 CASSLSTGGGETQYF TGTGCCAGCAGCTTGTCGACAGGGGGGGGGGAGACCCAGTACTTC
TRBJ2-7 . TRBV4-2 TRBD2 CASSQGRGGDEQYF TGTGCCAGCAGCCAAGGAAGGGGAGGGGACGAGCAGTACTTC
TRBJ2-1 . TRBV6-2/TRBV6-3 TRBD2 CASTFRAGESYEQFF TGTGCCAGCACCTTCCGGGCGGGAGAGAGTTATGAGCAGTTCTTC